A single sample is the source of the 22 T cell receptor beta chains below, sequenced in a study of blood T cell repertoires in COVID-19. Sequenced by immunoSEQ multiplex PCR; TCRdb stores in-frame clones only, minus some. In the table there are about 24,000 clones, roughly 89% of which are singletons. Sequencing used peripheral blood. The receptors were gathered from a woman aged 80 or over with active or convalescent COVID-19.

V is TRBV5-6 and J is TRBJ2-3; 7 bases agree with TRBD2. V lost 7 bases and J lost 0; bases outside the gene matches: 2. CDR3 length equals 13 residues. CDR1 and CDR2 (germline): SGHDT, YYEEEE. CDR3 sequence (DNA): TGTGCCAGCCAAGCGGGAAGCACAGATACGCAGTATTTT. This gives the protein CASQAGSTDTQYF. The entire variable domain, with the rest obtained from reference TRBV5-6 and TRBJ2-3, is as follows: DAGVTQSPTHLIKTRGQQVTLRCSPKSGHDTVSWYQQALGQGPQFIFQYYEEEERQRGNFPDRFSGHQFPNYSSELNVNALLLGDSALYLCASQAGSTDTQYFGPGTRLTVL.

The chain recombines TRBV5-1 with TRBJ2-3; unclear D gene. The ends were cut back, 0 bases at V and 6 bases at J, with 5 bases in the middle. CDR3 size: 12 residues. The germline gives CDR1 SGHRS, CDR2 YFSETQ. For the CDR3, the DNA is TGCGCCAGCAGCTTGGCTTTGGATACGCAGTATTTT. Its protein product is CASSLALDTQYF.

The J gene is TRBJ2-1, the V gene TRBV19; 13 bases agree with TRBD2. The J segment lost 1 base and the V segment lost 4 bases, leaving 7 bases of the junction unmatched. Germline V gene sequence: CDR1 LNHDA, CDR2 SQIVND (reference sequence). CDR3 length: 18 amino acids. CDR3 in DNA: TGTGCCAGTAGTACCCTGACTAGCGGGAGGAGGTCCTACAATGAGCAGTTCTTC. Its protein is CASSTLTSGRRSYNEQFF. Combining the CDR3 with reference TRBV19 and TRBJ2-1 gives the whole variable domain DGGITQSPKYLFRKEGQNVTLSCEQNLNHDAMYWYRQDPGQGLRLIYYSQIVNDFQKGDIAEGYSVSREKKESFPLTVTSAQKNPTAFYLCASSTLTSGRRSYNEQFFGPGTRLTVL.

The gene calls are TRBV19 and TRBJ1-6; possible D gene TRBD1, 6 bases. The CDR3 is 14 amino acids. Germline loops: CDR1 LNHDA, CDR2 SQIVND (reference sequence). Trimming removed 8 bases from V and 9 bases from J, with 17 bases in between. The CDR3, as DNA: TGTGCCAGTGGAATACAGGGTAATTCTTCACCCCTCCACTTT. Amino acids: CASGIQGNSSPLHF.

This clone was seen a few times. The V and J genes are TRBV27 and TRBJ1-5; D is perhaps TRBD1 (6 bases). The CDR3 length is 13 residues. The germline V gene encodes CDR1 MNHEY and CDR2 SMNVEV (reference sequence). The germline V and J ends were trimmed by 6 bases and 6 bases, with 12 bases remaining between them. The CDR3 spells CASRPPGVQPQHF. CDR3 in DNA: TGTGCCAGCAGACCTCCAGGGGTTCAGCCCCAGCATTTT.

The rearrangement links TRBV27 to TRBJ2-1, with 8 bases aligning to TRBD1. Germline trimming cut 6 bases from V and 7 bases from J; bases unmatched to any gene: 14. This CDR3 has 16 residues. Germline V gives CDR1 MNHEY, CDR2 SMNVEV (reference sequence). This chain's CDR3 is CASSPRVAGGTNEQFF. In DNA, the CDR3 is TGTGCCAGCAGCCCTCGGGTAGCAGGGGGCACAAATGAGCAGTTCTTC.

The chain employs TRBV6-2 or TRBV6-3 and TRBJ2-3; a possible D gene is TRBD2 (6 bases). Germline CDR1 is MNHEY and CDR2 is SVGEGT. Between the trimmed V and J ends, which lost 5 bases and 4 bases, there was a span of 19 bases. The CDR3 runs 16 residues. CDR3 in DNA: TGTGCCAGCAGTCGACTGTCTAGCGCTGACCCAGATACGCAGTATTTT. Translation: CASSRLSSADPDTQYF.

The V gene is TRBV30, the J gene TRBJ2-7; D is perhaps TRBD2 (5 bases). Per the germline V gene, CDR1 is GTSNPN and CDR2 is SVGIG (reference sequence). The V end was cut by 3 bases, the J end by 4 bases, with 13 bases between. This CDR3 is built from 13 residues. CDR3 region: CAWSPEGGYEQYF. In DNA form, the CDR3 reads TGTGCCTGGAGCCCAGAGGGCGGGTACGAGCAGTACTTC.

V is TRBV18 and J is TRBJ2-7, with unresolved D. V was pared by 3 bases and J by 5 bases, with 11 bases between. Germline values: CDR1 KGHSH, CDR2 LQKENI. This CDR3 comprises 13 residues. CDR3 loop: CASSPATVHEQYF. CDR3 nucleotides: TGTGCCAGCTCACCGGCCACAGTCCACGAGCAGTACTTC.

The chain combines TRBV4-1 with TRBJ2-5; D possibly corresponds to TRBD2 (6 bases). The CDR3 loop spans 14 amino acids. Germline CDR1 and CDR2: MGHRA and YSYEKL. V gave up 3 bases and J gave up 0 bases, with 8 bases separating them. The chain's CDR3 is CASSQGRYQETQYF. Written as DNA, the CDR3 is TGCGCCAGCAGCCAGGGGAGGTACCAAGAGACCCAGTACTTC.

V gene TRBV5-1 combines with J gene TRBJ1-2; D ambiguous. V was pared by 4 bases and J by 6 bases, with 16 bases between. The CDR3 has 14 residues. Germline CDR1 and CDR2: SGHRS and YFSETQ. The CDR3 DNA reads as TGCGCCAGCAGCCCGTGGGCACCGACGGATGGCTACACCTTC. Encoded protein: CASSPWAPTDGYTF.

This clone was observed a few times. The rearrangement uses TRBV19 and TRBJ2-7; tentatively, D is TRBD1 (6 bases). Germline V gene sequence: CDR1 LNHDA, CDR2 SQIVND (reference sequence). This CDR3 is built from 20 residues. Trimming removed 8 bases from V and 2 bases from J, with 34 bases in between. The CDR3 sequence is CASADQMFFGAGETTYEQYF. The CDR3 region has the DNA TGTGCCAGTGCCGACCAAATGTTCTTCGGTGCAGGGGAAACCACCTACGAGCAGTACTTC.

V usage is TRBV5-1 and J usage is TRBJ2-7, with TRBD1 matching 9 bases. Germline V gene lookup returns CDR1 SGHRS and CDR2 YFSETQ. V dropped 4 bases and J dropped 12; count of bases not matched to a gene: 20. The CDR3 totals 16 residues. CDR3 nucleotides: TGCGCCAGCAGCCCAACTTATGGGGGACAGGGAGCGAGGCGGTACTTC. Amino acid sequence: CASSPTYGGQGARRYF.

V gene TRBV9 combines with J gene TRBJ2-6, with 8 bases identical to TRBD1. Germline assignment: CDR1 SGDLS and CDR2 YYNGEE. J was trimmed by 4 bases and V by 4 bases; bases with no gene match: 13. The CDR3 loop spans 18 amino acids. This chain's CDR3 is CASSTRTGSLAGANVLTF. CDR3 in DNA: TGTGCCAGCAGCACCCGGACAGGGTCCCTCGCCGGGGCCAACGTCCTGACTTTC.

The rearrangement uses TRBV30 and TRBJ1-2, with a weak D call TRBD1 (6 bases). Between the trimmed V and J ends, which lost 4 bases and 7 bases, there was a span of 16 bases. The CDR3 extends over 13 amino acids. The V gene's germline CDR1 is GTSNPN and CDR2 SVGIG (reference sequence). The CDR3 protein is CAWNQQGYGGYTF. The CDR3 bases are TGTGCCTGGAACCAACAGGGATACGGTGGCTACACCTTC.

The sample holds one count of this clone. CDR3 in amino acids: CASSLGGNVNYGYTF. CDR3 DNA sequence: TGTGCCAGCAGTTTAGGAGGGAACGTTAACTATGGCTACACCTTC. The chain recombines TRBV28 with TRBJ1-2, with D unclear. Trimming shortened V by 2 bases and J by 1 base, and 11 bases separated the two germline ends. This CDR3 is built from 15 residues. Germline CDR1 reads MDHEN; CDR2 reads SYDVKM.

The V and J genes are TRBV4-2 and TRBJ2-3; 8 positions agree with TRBD2. The germline V gene has CDR1 LGHNA and CDR2 YNFKEQ. This CDR3 has 16 residues. V lost 3 bases to trimming and J lost 0 bases; unmatched junction nucleotides: 5. CDR3 bases: TGTGCCAGCAGCCATTCACTAGCGGCTAGCACAGATACGCAGTATTTT. Amino acids: CASSHSLAASTDTQYF.

The CDR3 is CASSYVLDRGGGYTF. The CDR3 nucleotides are TGTGCCAGCAGTTACGTGCTCGACAGGGGGGGTGGCTACACCTTC. The rearrangement links TRBV6-5 to TRBJ1-2; 9 bases are a match to TRBD1. Germline lookup yields CDR1 MNHEY and CDR2 SVGAGI. V gave up 2 bases and J gave up 7 bases; unmatched junction bases: 8. The CDR3 totals 15 residues.

The rearrangement uses TRBV6-5 and TRBJ1-1, with 7 nucleotides matching TRBD1. CDR1 is MNHEY and CDR2 is SVGAGI in the germline V gene. The CDR3 is made up of 15 amino acids. After removal of 10 bases from V and 0 bases from J, the junction contained 11 bases not matched to a gene. The CDR3 is CATTTDRVMNTEAFF. DNA of the CDR3: TGTGCCACCACAACCGACAGGGTAATGAACACTGAAGCTTTCTTT.

V and J are TRBV20-1 and TRBJ2-7; TRBD1 matches at 7 bases. Germline CDR1 DFQATT, CDR2 SNEGSKA (reference sequence). With V trimmed by 3 bases and J by 6 bases, 8 bases remained unmatched. The CDR3 spans 13 residues. The CDR3 here is CSASHRGGTEQYF. DNA of the CDR3: TGCAGTGCTAGTCACAGGGGTGGGACCGAGCAGTACTTC.

The V gene is TRBV5-4, the J gene TRBJ2-1, with 8 positions matching TRBD1. The junction had 4 bases not matched to a gene; V was cut back by 5 bases and J by 0 bases. Germline V gives CDR1 SGHNT, CDR2 YYREEE (reference sequence). There are 15 residues in the CDR3. Here the CDR3 DNA reads TGTGCCAGCAGTTCAGGGGGCAGCTCCTACAATGAGCAGTTCTTC. Translated, it gives CASSSGGSSYNEQFF.

The genes are TRBV6-2 or TRBV6-3 and TRBJ2-1, with 11 bases that match TRBD2. The CDR3 length is 17 residues. The V segment lost 2 bases and the J segment 3 bases; nucleotides outside the gene matches: 6. The germline gives CDR1 MNHEY, CDR2 SVGEGT. The chain's CDR3 is CASSYRPTSGVYNEQFF. CDR3 nucleotide sequence: TGTGCCAGCAGTTACAGACCGACTAGCGGGGTCTACAATGAGCAGTTCTTC.